A single sample is the source of the 20 T cell receptor beta chains below, sequenced in a study of blood T cell repertoires in COVID-19. TCRdb's table, derived via immunoSEQ multiplex PCR, lists solely in-frame clones and lacks some. The sample carries 150,000 to 200,000 clones, around 80% recorded once. The sequenced sample was PBMCs or T cells enriched from blood (not recorded which). The receptors derive from a man between 60 and 70 years old who had been exposed to COVID-19.

The gene calls are TRBV30 and TRBJ1-5; unclear D gene. The CDR3 totals 13 residues. V lost 0 bases, J lost 3 bases, and 6 bases lay in between. Germline assignment: CDR1 GTSNPN and CDR2 SVGIG (reference sequence). This chain's CDR3 is CAWSVQNNQPQHF. The CDR3 DNA follows: TGTGCCTGGAGTGTACAAAACAATCAGCCCCAGCATTTT.

J is TRBJ2-1 and V is TRBV6-5; the D is unclear. The CDR3 extends over 15 amino acids. V was cut by 6 bases and J by 0 bases, with 12 bases left in between. Looked up from germline, CDR1 is MNHEY and CDR2 is SVGAGI. CDR3 DNA: TGTGCCAGCAGCCGCAGTGGTAACTCCTACAATGAGCAGTTCTTC. This encodes CASSRSGNSYNEQFF.

The V gene is TRBV9, the J gene TRBJ2-2, with a weak D call TRBD2 (5 bases). The V and J ends lost 4 bases and 4 bases respectively, with 14 bases between them. Germline V gene data show CDR1 as SGDLS and CDR2 as YYNGEE. This CDR3 is built from 15 residues. The CDR3 DNA is TGTGCCAGCAGCCCCTACGGGATTGGCACCGGGGAGCTGTTTTTT. It codes for CASSPYGIGTGELFF.

The chain links TRBV20-1 to TRBJ2-5, with 9 bases identical to TRBD2. The junction had 17 bases not matched to a gene; V was cut back by 4 bases and J by 5 bases. The CDR3 extends over 17 amino acids. CDR1 DFQATT and CDR2 SNEGSKA come from the germline V gene (reference sequence). The CDR3 bases are TGCAGTGCTATTGACCTCTTGCGGGAGGGCCTTGGGGAGACCCAGTACTTC. Its protein product is CSAIDLLREGLGETQYF.

The chain recombines TRBV27 with TRBJ2-3, with 8 nucleotides matching TRBD1. Germline V lookup: CDR1 MNHEY, CDR2 SMNVEV (reference sequence). The CDR3 is made up of 12 amino acids. J lost 10 bases, V lost 5 bases, and 5 bases had no gene match. Written as DNA, the CDR3 is TGTGCCAGCAGTCCTGGGACAGGATCGCAGTATTTT. Translation gives CASSPGTGSQYF.

V usage is TRBV13 and J usage is TRBJ2-2; weak D call: TRBD1 (5 bases). This CDR3 is built from 16 residues. The germline V and J ends were trimmed by 0 bases and 7 bases, with 15 bases remaining between them. Germline V gene data show CDR1 as PRHDT and CDR2 as FYEKMQ (reference sequence). CDR3 DNA: TGTGCCAGCAGCTTAGGCTTAATGGGGCCCGGCGGGGAGCTGTTTTTT. It is translated as CASSLGLMGPGGELFF.

The V call is TRBV29-1, the J call TRBJ1-2, with 8 bases identical to TRBD1. The CDR3 extends over 14 amino acids. The germline V gene has CDR1 SQVTM and CDR2 ANQGSEA. Losses at the gene ends were 4 bases for V and 1 base for J; bases not matched to a gene: 5. The CDR3 sequence is CSVGDDRGNYGYTF. CDR3 DNA: TGCAGCGTTGGGGACGACAGGGGTAACTATGGCTACACCTTC.

This clone was found a few times. The genes are TRBV5-1 and TRBJ1-1; tentative D call: TRBD1 (5 bases). Looked up from germline, CDR1 is SGHRS and CDR2 is YFSETQ. CDR3 length equals 15 residues. V lost 5 bases and J 0 bases, leaving 14 bases between the germline ends. CDR3 in amino acids: CASRPLGGLNTEAFF. In nucleotides, the CDR3 is TGCGCCAGCAGACCCCTGGGGGGGTTGAACACTGAAGCTTTCTTT.

The rearrangement uses TRBV6-5 and TRBJ2-3; 10 bases are shared with TRBD2. CDR1 is MNHEY and CDR2 is SVGAGI in the germline V gene. J gave up 3 bases and V 7 bases, and 7 bases lay outside the gene matches. The CDR3 extends over 15 amino acids. The CDR3 reads CASTPSGRVTDTQYF. The CDR3 bases are TGTGCCAGCACCCCAAGCGGGAGGGTTACAGATACGCAGTATTTT.

This rearrangement joins TRBV5-4 to TRBJ2-5; D is perhaps TRBD2 (6 bases). This CDR3 spans 15 amino acids. V lost 0 bases and J lost 1, with 10 bases in between. The germline V gene has CDR1 SGHNT and CDR2 YYREEE (reference sequence). CDR3 DNA: TGTGCCAGCAGCTTGGGCCCGACTAGCCAAGAGACCCAGTACTTC. Its translation: CASSLGPTSQETQYF.

The chain combines TRBV28 with TRBJ2-1; D gene unclear. Trimming removed 6 bases from V and 7 bases from J, with 13 bases in between. The CDR3 has 13 residues. Per the germline V gene, CDR1 is MDHEN and CDR2 is SYDVKM. As DNA, the CDR3 is TGTGCCAGCAGCCCCGTACGTCGGAATGAGCAGTTCTTC. Amino acid sequence: CASSPVRRNEQFF. The whole variable domain, filled in from reference TRBV28 and TRBJ2-1, reads DVKVTQSSRYLVKRTGEKVFLECVQDMDHENMFWYRQDPGLGLRLIYFSYDVKMKEKGDIPEGYSVSREKKERFSLILESASTNQTSMYLCASSPVRRNEQFFGPGTRLTVL.

The rearrangement joins TRBV27 to TRBJ2-5, with TRBD2 identical over 10 bases. V trimming: 6 bases; J trimming: 5 bases; junction bases outside the gene matches: 12. Germline values: CDR1 MNHEY, CDR2 SMNVEV (reference sequence). The CDR3 loop spans 16 amino acids. CDR3 in amino acids: CASSLRGLAGVETQYF. For the CDR3, the DNA is TGTGCCAGCAGCCTTAGGGGCCTAGCGGGAGTGGAGACCCAGTACTTC.

V usage is TRBV6-2 or TRBV6-3 and J usage is TRBJ2-3; D uncertain. Germline V gives CDR1 MNHEY, CDR2 SVGEGT. The CDR3 sequence is 13 residues long. Trimming removed 0 bases from V and 4 bases from J, with 5 bases in between. For the CDR3, the DNA is TGTGCCAGCAGTTACTCGAGTCCAGATACGCAGTATTTT. It is translated as CASSYSSPDTQYF.

The rearrangement uses TRBV4-3 and TRBJ2-3; weak D call: TRBD2 (6 bases). CDR1 is LGHNA, CDR2 YSLEER, per germline. The CDR3 consists of 15 residues. Trimming removed 5 bases from V and 2 bases from J, with 14 bases in between. The CDR3 DNA reads TGCGCCAGCAGCGGCACGGGGGAGTTCACAGATACGCAGTATTTT. It translates to CASSGTGEFTDTQYF.

CDR3 sequence: CASSLGRSASPLHF. The CDR3 DNA follows: TGTGCCAGCAGTTTAGGCAGATCTGCTTCACCCCTCCACTTT. This sequence joins TRBV27 and TRBJ1-6; D call uncertain. Germline CDR1 reads MNHEY; CDR2 reads SMNVEV (reference sequence). The V end was cut by 2 bases, the J end by 9 bases, with 11 bases between. This CDR3 has 14 residues.

This clone showed up just once. The rearrangement uses TRBV28 and TRBJ1-2, with TRBD1 as a possible D gene (6 bases). This CDR3 region has 14 residues. Germline assignment: CDR1 MDHEN and CDR2 SYDVKM. Between the trimmed V and J ends, which lost 6 bases and 8 bases, there was a span of 19 bases. CDR3 coding DNA: TGTGCCAGCAGCCCGGGGATACAGGGCCGCGGCTACACCTTC. Residues: CASSPGIQGRGYTF.

Turning to this clone: The sample has other DNA sequences that encode this CDR3 too. The chain couples TRBV27 to TRBJ1-5; TRBD1 matches 7 bases. Germline trimming cut 5 bases from V and 4 bases from J; bases unmatched to any gene: 5. This CDR3 has 14 residues. Germline V gives CDR1 MNHEY, CDR2 SMNVEV (reference sequence). This CDR3 reads CASSPRQGNQPQHF. The DNA for the CDR3 is TGTGCCAGCAGTCCGCGACAGGGTAATCAGCCCCAGCATTTT.

The chain couples TRBV14 to TRBJ2-7, with 10 bases that match TRBD1. V shed 3 bases and J 4 bases; nucleotides not matched to a gene: 6. Germline CDR1 and CDR2: SGHDN and FVKESK. The CDR3 is made up of 15 amino acids. CDR3 residues: CASSHLDRGFYEQYF. The DNA of the CDR3 is TGTGCCAGCAGCCATTTGGACAGGGGGTTTTACGAGCAGTACTTC.

The rearrangement joins TRBV27 to TRBJ2-2; weak D call: TRBD1 (5 bases). The CDR3 has 13 residues. V was clipped by 6 bases and J by 7 bases, with 12 bases between them. Germline V gene sequence: CDR1 MNHEY, CDR2 SMNVEV (reference sequence). The CDR3 protein is CASRAPQGGELFF. The CDR3 region has the DNA TGTGCCAGCAGGGCACCCCAGGGCGGGGAGCTGTTTTTT.

The chain is built from TRBV6-5 and TRBJ1-2; D perhaps matches TRBD1 (6 bases). In germline, CDR1 is MNHEY, CDR2 SVGAGI. This CDR3 spans 12 amino acids. The ends were cut back, 7 bases at V and 5 bases at J, with 11 bases in the middle. The CDR3 DNA is TGTGCCAGCAATCCAAGGGGGTATGGCTACACCTTC. Amino acid sequence: CASNPRGYGYTF.